The next 23 T cell receptor beta chains were all read from a single sample in a study of response to subunit inactivated influenza vaccine. TCRdb re-called the RT-PCR reads through MiXCR, storing one row per CDR3 protein. The sample consists of about 480,000 distinct CDR3 sequences, 25% of them appearing once. The specimen comprised CD4+ T cells sorted from PBMCs, sampled 5 days after vaccination. The receptors were sampled from a man aged 50-59 years who received an inactivated influenza vaccine.

The chain uses TRBV20-1 and TRBJ1-1; D gene uncertain. Germline lookup yields CDR1 DFQATT and CDR2 SNEGSKA (reference sequence). The V end lost 2 bases, the J end lost 5 bases, and 12 bases lay between the germline ends. The CDR3 has 13 amino acids. CDR3 residues: CSARFPGGTEAFF. CDR3 DNA: TGCAGTGCTAGATTCCCGGGCGGGACTGAAGCTTTCTTT.

This clonotype appeared a few times. J is TRBJ1-5 and V is TRBV4-2; weak D call: TRBD1 (5 bases). CDR1 is LGHNA, CDR2 YNFKEQ, per germline. V lost 5 bases and J 5 bases, leaving 13 bases between the germline ends. The CDR3 length is 14 residues. CDR3 region: CASSSREGHQPQHF. The CDR3 region has the DNA TGTGCCAGCAGCTCCCGTGAGGGGCATCAGCCCCAGCATTTT.

This clonotype was detected only a few times. V usage is TRBV7-9 and J usage is TRBJ2-1; perhaps TRBD2 as D (5 bases). CDR3 size: 13 residues. From germline, CDR1 is SEHNR and CDR2 FQNEAQ (reference sequence). V was pared by 0 bases and J by 6 bases, with 6 bases between. The CDR3 DNA reads as TGTGCCAGCAGCTTAGCGGGGAGCAATGAGCAGTTCTTC. Amino acids: CASSLAGSNEQFF.

The sample holds a few counts of this clonotype. The rearrangement links TRBV25-1 to TRBJ2-5; D unresolved. CDR1 is MGHDK and CDR2 is SYGVNS in the germline V gene. CDR3 length: 11 amino acids. V was cut by 5 bases and J by 5 bases, with 6 bases left in between. CDR3 protein: CASSIFETQYF. The CDR3 DNA reads as TGTGCCAGCAGTATCTTTGAGACCCAGTACTTC. Variable domain in full (rest from reference TRBV25-1 and TRBJ2-5): EADIYQTPRYLVIGTGKKITLECSQTMGHDKMYWYQQDPGMELHLIHYSYGVNSTEKGDLSSESTVSRIRTEHFPLTLESARPSHTSQYLCASSIFETQYFGPGTRLLVL.

This clonotype showed up just a few times. This rearrangement joins TRBV9 to TRBJ1-4; D ambiguous. Germline V gives CDR1 SGDLS, CDR2 YYNGEE. The ends were cut back, 0 bases at V and 6 bases at J, with 18 bases in the middle. The CDR3 spans 17 residues. The CDR3 loop is CASSVAPVGPRDEKLFF. Written as DNA, the CDR3 is TGTGCCAGCAGCGTAGCCCCCGTAGGGCCGAGGGATGAAAAACTGTTTTTT.

The chain couples TRBV6-2 or TRBV6-3 to TRBJ2-2; TRBD2 agrees at 8 bases. Trimming removed 6 bases from V and 1 base from J; junction bases left unmatched: 7. Germline assignment: CDR1 MNHEY and CDR2 SVGEGT. The CDR3 is made up of 16 amino acids. The CDR3 DNA follows: TGTGCCAGCAGACGTAGCGGGAACAAGAACACCGGGGAGCTGTTTTTT. This translates into CASRRSGNKNTGELFF.

Only a few counts were recorded for this clonotype. V usage is TRBV4-3 and J usage is TRBJ2-1; 15 positions agree with TRBD2. This CDR3 contains 18 residues. The junction had 7 bases not matched to a gene; V was cut back by 4 bases and J by 3 bases. Germline assignment: CDR1 LGHNA and CDR2 YSLEER. The CDR3, as DNA: TGCGCCAGCAGCCGAATTGGGACTAGCGGGAGGTTCTACAATGAGCAGTTCTTC. It is translated as CASSRIGTSGRFYNEQFF.

The chain recombines TRBV24-1 with TRBJ2-3, with 8 positions matching TRBD2. The CDR3 contains 15 residues. J was trimmed by 5 bases and V by 1 base; bases with no gene match: 4. Germline V CDR1 and CDR2: KGHDR, SFDVKD. CDR3 in DNA: TGTGCCACCAGTGATTTAGCGGGAGTTGGAGATACGCAGTATTTT. Translated: CATSDLAGVGDTQYF.

The table lists this clonotype with a count of one. The gene calls are TRBV11-2 and TRBJ2-7; possibly TRBD1 for D (6 bases). Per germline, CDR1 SGHAT and CDR2 FQNNGV. The ends were cut back, 5 bases at V and 4 bases at J, with 24 bases in the middle. The CDR3 is 17 amino acids. The CDR3 bases are TGTGCCAGCAGCACACCCCTGGGGGCAGGGTCTCCTTACGAGCAGTACTTC. Translating gives CASSTPLGAGSPYEQYF.

The chain employs TRBV5-6 and TRBJ2-5; 10 bases are a match to TRBD1. Looked up from germline, CDR1 is SGHDT and CDR2 is YYEEEE. This CDR3 region has 16 residues. V shed 3 bases, J shed 2 bases, and the junction held 7 bases outside the gene matches. The CDR3 DNA is TGTGCCAGCAGCTCCGGACAGGGGGGCCGACAAGAGACCCAGTACTTC. Residues: CASSSGQGGRQETQYF.

The CDR3 DNA sequence: TGTGCCAGCAGCCCGGAAACAGGGATTGTTTCACCCCTCCACTTT. The encoded protein is CASSPETGIVSPLHF. V usage is TRBV7-2 and J usage is TRBJ1-6; possibly TRBD1 for D (6 bases). CDR1 and CDR2 (germline): SGHTA, FQGNSA. This CDR3 region has 15 residues. The V and J ends lost 5 bases and 9 bases respectively, with 17 bases between them.

This clonotype was detected many times. The chain carries TRBV7-2 and TRBJ2-5; D is unresolved. CDR3 length: 14 amino acids. CDR1 SGHTA and CDR2 FQGNSA come from the germline V gene. V was shortened by 6 bases and J by 0 bases, with 11 bases between the two germline ends. CDR3 DNA sequence: TGTGCCAGCAGTATCGGTCAGAACCAAGAGACCCAGTACTTC. It codes for CASSIGQNQETQYF.

The chain combines TRBV28 with TRBJ2-7, with D unresolved. The CDR3 runs to 13 residues. Germline lookup yields CDR1 MDHEN and CDR2 SYDVKM. The V end lost 2 bases, the J end lost 2 bases, and 7 bases lay between the germline ends. CDR3 nucleotides: TGTGCCAGCAGTTTAGCCAGCACCTACGAGCAGTACTTC. Its protein product is CASSLASTYEQYF.

This clonotype has more than one count but fewer than ten. The rearrangement uses TRBV7-3 and TRBJ2-1, with a weak D call TRBD2 (5 bases). From germline, CDR1 is SGHTA and CDR2 FQGTGA. The V gene lost 4 bases and the J gene lost 5 bases, with 9 bases spanning the gap. CDR3 size: 13 residues. For the CDR3, the DNA is TGTGCCAGCAGCTCCCAGAGGGACAATGAGCAGTTCTTC. It translates to CASSSQRDNEQFF.

In this sample, this clonotype turned up a few times. V is TRBV6-2 or TRBV6-3 and J is TRBJ2-7; D is unclear. The CDR3 consists of 13 residues. CDR1 is MNHEY and CDR2 is SVGEGT in the germline V gene. Deletions cut 6 bases from V and 7 bases from J, with 16 bases between. The CDR3 region has the DNA TGTGCCAGCAGACCCTCGTTGGGCGTGGAGCAGTACTTC. Its protein product is CASRPSLGVEQYF.

V and J are TRBV5-1 and TRBJ2-5; TRBD1 matches at 10 bases. Trimming took 5 bases from V and 5 from J; bases not matched to a gene: 6. This CDR3 region has 14 residues. Germline values: CDR1 SGHRS, CDR2 YFSETQ. CDR3 sequence reads: CASSLPTGGETQYF. The CDR3 DNA follows: TGCGCCAGCAGTCTCCCGACAGGGGGCGAGACCCAGTACTTC.

This rearrangement joins TRBV20-1 to TRBJ2-3; the match to TRBD2 covers 8 bases. The CDR3 contains 13 residues. The junction had 5 bases not matched to a gene; V was cut back by 6 bases and J by 3 bases. The germline V gene has CDR1 DFQATT and CDR2 SNEGSKA (reference sequence). This CDR3 reads CSARTSRTDTQYF. The CDR3, as DNA: TGCAGTGCAAGGACTAGCCGAACAGATACGCAGTATTTT.

This clonotype turned up a few times. Here the CDR3 DNA reads TGTGCCAGCTCACCGTACAGCCCCGCGAACACCGGGGAGCTGTTTTTT. The encoded protein is CASSPYSPANTGELFF. The chain recombines TRBV18 with TRBJ2-2; D gene unclear. Germline CDR1 KGHSH, CDR2 LQKENI. Trimming left V 3 bases short and J 0 bases short, with 11 bases between. The CDR3 runs to 16 residues.

The rearrangement joins TRBV29-1 to TRBJ2-7; maybe TRBD1 (6 bases). CDR1 and CDR2 from the germline V gene are SQVTM and ANQGSEA. Trimming left V 6 bases short and J 6 bases short, with 15 bases between. The CDR3 has 12 amino acids. CDR3 DNA: TGCAGCGTCCAACGACCAGGGGCCGAGCAGTACTTC. Protein sequence: CSVQRPGAEQYF.

There are a few counts of this clonotype. The chain joins TRBV7-9 to TRBJ2-7; 7 nucleotides agree with TRBD2. There are 13 residues in the CDR3. The germline CDR1 and CDR2 sequences are SEHNR and FQNEAQ (reference sequence). The V gene end was trimmed by 2 bases and the J gene end by 4 bases; junction bases not matched to a gene: 2. The chain's CDR3 is CASSLTSEYEQYF. CDR3 DNA sequence: TGTGCCAGCAGCTTAACTAGCGAATACGAGCAGTACTTC.

J is TRBJ1-1 and V is TRBV19; D is unclear. Germline V gives CDR1 LNHDA, CDR2 SQIVND (reference sequence). The CDR3 loop spans 13 amino acids. Between the trimmed V and J ends, which lost 7 bases and 1 base, there was a span of 10 bases. The CDR3 spells CASKLGRNTEAFF. DNA for the CDR3: TGTGCCAGTAAGCTAGGGAGGAACACTGAAGCTTTCTTT.

The table lists this clonotype with a few counts. This chain connects TRBV5-1 to TRBJ2-1; D not resolved. Germline V gene lookup returns CDR1 SGHRS and CDR2 YFSETQ. V dropped 1 base and J dropped 0 bases, with 8 bases sitting between them. CDR3 size: 15 residues. The DNA of the CDR3 is TGCGCCAGCAGCTTGTTTTCGAGCTCCTACAATGAGCAGTTCTTC. This gives the protein CASSLFSSSYNEQFF. Drawing the rest from reference TRBV5-1 and TRBJ2-1, the complete variable domain is KAGVTQTPRYLIKTRGQQVTLSCSPISGHRSVSWYQQTPGQGLQFLFEYFSETQRNKGNFPGRFSGRQFSNSRSEMNVSTLELGDSALYLCASSLFSSSYNEQFFGPGTRLTVL.

This clonotype is a singleton in its sample. This chain uses TRBV27 with TRBJ1-6; the D is unclear. The CDR3 runs 15 residues. V was clipped by 8 bases and J by 0 bases, with 11 bases between them. Germline V lookup: CDR1 MNHEY, CDR2 SMNVEV (reference sequence). CDR3 nucleotide sequence: TGTGCCAGCTGTGGGAAGAGCTCCTATAATTCACCCCTCCACTTT. Translated: CASCGKSSYNSPLHF.